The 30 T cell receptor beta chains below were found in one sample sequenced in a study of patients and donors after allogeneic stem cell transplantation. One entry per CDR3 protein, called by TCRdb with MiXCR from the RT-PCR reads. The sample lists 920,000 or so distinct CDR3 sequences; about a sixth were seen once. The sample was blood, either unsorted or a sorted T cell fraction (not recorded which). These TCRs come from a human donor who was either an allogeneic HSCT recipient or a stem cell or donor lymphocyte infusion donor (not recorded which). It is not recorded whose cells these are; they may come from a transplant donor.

CDR3 sequence (DNA): TGTGCCAGCAGCTTAGCCCTCCGGGGGAACACCGGGGAGCTGTTTTTT. As protein: CASSLALRGNTGELFF. The V call is TRBV7-9, the J call TRBJ2-2; maybe TRBD2 (5 bases). CDR1 is SEHNR, CDR2 FQNEAQ, per germline (reference sequence). CDR3 size: 16 residues. The V end was cut by 0 bases, the J end by 1 base, with 9 bases between.

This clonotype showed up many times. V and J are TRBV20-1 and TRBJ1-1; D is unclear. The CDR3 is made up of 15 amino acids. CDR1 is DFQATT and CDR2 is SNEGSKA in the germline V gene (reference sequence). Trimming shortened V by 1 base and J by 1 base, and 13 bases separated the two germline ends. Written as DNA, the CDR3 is TGCAGTGCTAGAGGGATGGAGGGATGGAACACTGAAGCTTTCTTT. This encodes CSARGMEGWNTEAFF.

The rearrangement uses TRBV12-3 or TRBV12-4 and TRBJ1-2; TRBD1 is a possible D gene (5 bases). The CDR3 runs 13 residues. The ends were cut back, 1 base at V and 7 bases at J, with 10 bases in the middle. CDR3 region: CASSLEGWGGYTF. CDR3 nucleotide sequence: TGTGCCAGCAGTTTAGAGGGGTGGGGTGGCTACACCTTC.

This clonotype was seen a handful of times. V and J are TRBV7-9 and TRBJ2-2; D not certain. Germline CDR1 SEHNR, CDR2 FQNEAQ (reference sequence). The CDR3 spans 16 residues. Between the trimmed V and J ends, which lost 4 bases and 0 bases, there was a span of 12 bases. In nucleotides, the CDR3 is TGTGCCAGCAGCTCGCGAGGTCTGGCGAACACCGGGGAGCTGTTTTTT. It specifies CASSSRGLANTGELFF. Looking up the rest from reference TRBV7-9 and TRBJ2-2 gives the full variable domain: DTGVSQNPRHKITKRGQNVTFRCDPISEHNRLYWYRQTLGQGPEFLTYFQNEAQLEKSRLLSDRFSAERPKGSFSTLEIQRTEQGDSAMYLCASSSRGLANTGELFFGEGSRLTVL.

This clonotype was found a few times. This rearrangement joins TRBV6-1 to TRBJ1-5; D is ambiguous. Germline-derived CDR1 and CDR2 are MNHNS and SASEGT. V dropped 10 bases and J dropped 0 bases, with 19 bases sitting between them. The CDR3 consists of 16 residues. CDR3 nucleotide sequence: TGTGCCACCAAAATGGCCCCAGCTTATAGCAATCAGCCCCAGCATTTT. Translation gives CATKMAPAYSNQPQHF.

CDR3 DNA sequence: TGTGCCAGCAGCTTAAACCTAGCGGGGGGGCCAAGAGATACGCAGTATTTT. Its protein is CASSLNLAGGPRDTQYF. J is TRBJ2-3 and V is TRBV7-2; 12 bases are shared with TRBD2. Germline V gene sequence: CDR1 SGHTA, CDR2 FQGNSA. V dropped 2 bases and J dropped 5; count of bases not matched to a gene: 8. This CDR3 has 17 residues.

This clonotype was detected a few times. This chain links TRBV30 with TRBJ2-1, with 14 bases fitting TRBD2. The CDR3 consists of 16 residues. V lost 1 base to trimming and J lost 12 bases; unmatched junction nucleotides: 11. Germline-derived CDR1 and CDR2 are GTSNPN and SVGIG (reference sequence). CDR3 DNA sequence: TGTGCCTGGAGTGCCCGACCAGGGACTAGCGGGAGACTGCAGTTCTTC. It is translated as CAWSARPGTSGRLQFF.

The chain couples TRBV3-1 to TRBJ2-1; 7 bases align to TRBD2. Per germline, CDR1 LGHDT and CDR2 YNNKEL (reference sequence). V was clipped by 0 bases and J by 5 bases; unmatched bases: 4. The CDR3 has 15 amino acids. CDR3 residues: CASSQEGAGDNEQFF. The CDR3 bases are TGTGCCAGCAGCCAAGAAGGCGCGGGGGACAATGAGCAGTTCTTC.

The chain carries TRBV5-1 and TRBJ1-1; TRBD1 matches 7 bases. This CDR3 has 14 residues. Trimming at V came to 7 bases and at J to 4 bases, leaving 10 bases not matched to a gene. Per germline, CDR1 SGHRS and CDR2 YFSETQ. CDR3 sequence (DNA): TGCGCCAGCGCCAGGGGGGGGAAGGGCACTGAAGCTTTCTTT. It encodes CASARGGKGTEAFF.

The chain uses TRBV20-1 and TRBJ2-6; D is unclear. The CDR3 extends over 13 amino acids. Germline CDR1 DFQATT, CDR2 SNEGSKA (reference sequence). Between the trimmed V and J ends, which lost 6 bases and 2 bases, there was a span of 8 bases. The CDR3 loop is CSAPSTGANVLTF. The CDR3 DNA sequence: TGCAGTGCCCCCTCAACTGGGGCCAACGTCCTGACTTTC.

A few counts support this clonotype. CDR3 sequence: CSVAPPRTVNTGELFF. The CDR3 bases are TGCAGCGTCGCGCCGCCTAGGACGGTGAACACCGGGGAGCTGTTTTTT. The chain couples TRBV29-1 to TRBJ2-2; D gene ambiguous. The germline gives CDR1 SQVTM, CDR2 ANQGSEA. V lost 6 bases and J 1 base, leaving 18 bases between the germline ends. The CDR3 totals 16 residues.

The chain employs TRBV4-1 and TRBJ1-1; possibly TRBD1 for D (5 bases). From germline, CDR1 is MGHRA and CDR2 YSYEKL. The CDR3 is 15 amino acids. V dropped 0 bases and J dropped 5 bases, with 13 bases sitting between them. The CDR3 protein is CASSQEMTVSTEAFF. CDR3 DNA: TGCGCCAGCAGCCAAGAAATGACAGTGTCGACTGAAGCTTTCTTT.

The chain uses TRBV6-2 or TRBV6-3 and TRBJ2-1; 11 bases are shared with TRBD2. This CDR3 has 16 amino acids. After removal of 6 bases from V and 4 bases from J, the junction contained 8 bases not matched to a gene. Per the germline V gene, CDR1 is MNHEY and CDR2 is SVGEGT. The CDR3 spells CASSELAGDTYNEQFF. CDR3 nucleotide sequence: TGTGCCAGCAGCGAACTAGCGGGGGACACTTACAATGAGCAGTTCTTC.

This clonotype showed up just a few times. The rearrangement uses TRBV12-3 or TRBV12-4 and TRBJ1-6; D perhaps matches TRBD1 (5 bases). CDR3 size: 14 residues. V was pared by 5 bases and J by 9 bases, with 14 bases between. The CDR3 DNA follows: TGTGCCAGCAGTCACGGCGCCGGGGGTTCACCCCTCCACTTT. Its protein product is CASSHGAGGSPLHF.

The CDR3 DNA follows: TGTGCCAGCAGCTACGGAGGGGGCGGGGGGTACAATGAGCAGTTCTTC. This codes for CASSYGGGGGYNEQFF. The chain carries TRBV7-2 and TRBJ2-1, with D perhaps matching TRBD2 (8 bases). V was cut by 4 bases and J by 4 bases, with 17 bases left in between. The CDR3 is 16 residues long. Germline CDR1 reads SGHTA; CDR2 reads FQGNSA.

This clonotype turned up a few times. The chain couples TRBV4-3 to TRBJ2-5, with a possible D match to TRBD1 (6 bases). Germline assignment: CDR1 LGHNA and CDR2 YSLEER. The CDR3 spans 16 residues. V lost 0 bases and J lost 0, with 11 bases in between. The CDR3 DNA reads TGCGCCAGCAGCCAAGACTGGACAGAGTACCAAGAGACCCAGTACTTC. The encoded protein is CASSQDWTEYQETQYF.

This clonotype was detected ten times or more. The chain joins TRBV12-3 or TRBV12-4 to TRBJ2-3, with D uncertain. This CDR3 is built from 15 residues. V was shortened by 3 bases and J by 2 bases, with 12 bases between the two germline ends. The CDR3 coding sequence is TGTGCCAGCAGTTTGGAAGGTCTGCCCACAGATACGCAGTATTTT. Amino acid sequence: CASSLEGLPTDTQYF.

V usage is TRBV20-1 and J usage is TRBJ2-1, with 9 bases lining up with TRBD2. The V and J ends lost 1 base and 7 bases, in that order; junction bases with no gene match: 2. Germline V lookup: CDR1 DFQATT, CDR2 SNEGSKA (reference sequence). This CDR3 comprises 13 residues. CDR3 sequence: CSARALAGNEQFF. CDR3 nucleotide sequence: TGCAGTGCTAGAGCGCTAGCGGGGAATGAGCAGTTCTTC.

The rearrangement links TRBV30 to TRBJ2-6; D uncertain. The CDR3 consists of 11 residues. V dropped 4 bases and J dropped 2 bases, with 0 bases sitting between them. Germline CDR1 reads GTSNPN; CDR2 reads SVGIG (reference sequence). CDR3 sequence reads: CAWTGANVLTF. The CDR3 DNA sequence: TGTGCCTGGACTGGGGCCAACGTCCTGACTTTC.

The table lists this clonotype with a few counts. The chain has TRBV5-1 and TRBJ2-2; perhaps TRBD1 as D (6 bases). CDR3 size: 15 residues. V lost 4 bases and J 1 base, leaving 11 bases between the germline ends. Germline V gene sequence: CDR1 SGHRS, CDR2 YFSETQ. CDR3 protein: CASSHRVGNTGELFF. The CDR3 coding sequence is TGCGCCAGCAGCCACAGGGTAGGGAACACCGGGGAGCTGTTTTTT.

CDR3 DNA sequence: TGTGCCAGCAGCAGGGGGGGAACTGGGGCTTTCTTT. It is translated as CASSRGGTGAFF. The chain links TRBV5-6 to TRBJ1-1; D may be TRBD1 (6 bases). Per the germline V gene, CDR1 is SGHDT and CDR2 is YYEEEE. V was shortened by 4 bases and J by 11 bases, with 15 bases between the two germline ends. CDR3 size: 12 residues.

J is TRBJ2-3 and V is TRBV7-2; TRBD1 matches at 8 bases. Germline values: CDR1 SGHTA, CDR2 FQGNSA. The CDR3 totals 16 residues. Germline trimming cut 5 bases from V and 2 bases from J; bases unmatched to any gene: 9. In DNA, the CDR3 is TGTGCCAGCAGCCCCGGGACAGGAAGCCCCACAGATACGCAGTATTTT. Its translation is CASSPGTGSPTDTQYF. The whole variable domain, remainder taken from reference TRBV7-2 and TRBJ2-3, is GAGVSQSPSNKVTEKGKDVELRCDPISGHTALYWYRQSLGQGLEFLIYFQGNSAPDKSGLPSDRFSAERTGGSVSTLTIQRTQQEDSAVYLCASSPGTGSPTDTQYFGPGTRLTVL.

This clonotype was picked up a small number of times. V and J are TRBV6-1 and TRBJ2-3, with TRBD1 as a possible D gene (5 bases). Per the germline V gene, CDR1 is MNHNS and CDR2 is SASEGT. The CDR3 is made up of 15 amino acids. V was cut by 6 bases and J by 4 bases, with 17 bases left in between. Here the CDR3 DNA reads TGTGCCAGCAGCCCTACAAGGGGAAGGGCAGATACGCAGTATTTT. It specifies CASSPTRGRADTQYF.

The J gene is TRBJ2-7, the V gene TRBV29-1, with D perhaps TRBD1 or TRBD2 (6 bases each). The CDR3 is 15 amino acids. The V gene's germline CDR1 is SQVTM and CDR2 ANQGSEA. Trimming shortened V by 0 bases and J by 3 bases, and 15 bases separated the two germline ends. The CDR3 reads CSVEDRGARRYEQYF. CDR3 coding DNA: TGCAGCGTTGAAGATAGGGGGGCCAGGCGCTACGAGCAGTACTTC.

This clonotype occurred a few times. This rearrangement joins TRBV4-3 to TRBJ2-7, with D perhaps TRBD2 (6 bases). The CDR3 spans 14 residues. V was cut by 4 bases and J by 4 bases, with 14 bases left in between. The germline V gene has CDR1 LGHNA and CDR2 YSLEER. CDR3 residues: CASSPTLGGYEQYF. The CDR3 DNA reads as TGCGCCAGCAGCCCCACCCTGGGGGGTTACGAGCAGTACTTC.

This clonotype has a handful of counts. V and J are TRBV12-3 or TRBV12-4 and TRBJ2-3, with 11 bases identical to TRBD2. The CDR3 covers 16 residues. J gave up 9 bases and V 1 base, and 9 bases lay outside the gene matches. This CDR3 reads CASSLVGSGLAATQYF. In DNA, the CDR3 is TGTGCCAGCAGTTTAGTAGGGTCGGGACTAGCGGCGACGCAGTATTTT.

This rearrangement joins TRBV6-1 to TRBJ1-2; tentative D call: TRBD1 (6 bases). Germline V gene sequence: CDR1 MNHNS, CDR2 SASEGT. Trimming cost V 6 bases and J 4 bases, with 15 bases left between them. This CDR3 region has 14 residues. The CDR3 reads CASRIPGQPYGYTF. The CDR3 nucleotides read TGTGCCAGCAGAATACCGGGACAACCCTATGGCTACACCTTC.

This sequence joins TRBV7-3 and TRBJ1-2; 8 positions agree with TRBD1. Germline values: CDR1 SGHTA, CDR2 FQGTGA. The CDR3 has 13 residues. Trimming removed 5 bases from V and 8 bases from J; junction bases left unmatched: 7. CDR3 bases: TGTGCCAGCAGCCCCACGACAGGGGTCGGCTACACCTTC. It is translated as CASSPTTGVGYTF. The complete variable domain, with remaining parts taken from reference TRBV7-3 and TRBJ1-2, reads GAGVSQTPSNKVTEKGKYVELRCDPISGHTALYWYRQSLGQGPEFLIYFQGTGAADDSGLPNDRFFAVRPEGSVSTLKIQRTERGDSAVYLCASSPTTGVGYTFGSGTRLTVV.

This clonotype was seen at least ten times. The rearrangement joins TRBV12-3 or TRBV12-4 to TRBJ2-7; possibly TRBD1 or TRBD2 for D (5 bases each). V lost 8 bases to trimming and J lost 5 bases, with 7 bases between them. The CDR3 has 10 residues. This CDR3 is CASRGNEQYF. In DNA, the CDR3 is TGTGCCAGCCGGGGCAACGAGCAGTACTTC.

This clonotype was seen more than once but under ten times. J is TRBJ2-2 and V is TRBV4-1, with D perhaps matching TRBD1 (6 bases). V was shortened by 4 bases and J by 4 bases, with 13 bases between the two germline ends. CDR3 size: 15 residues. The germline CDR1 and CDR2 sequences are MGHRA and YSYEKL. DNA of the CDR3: TGCGCCAGCAGCCCGGGGACATTTTTCACCGGGGAGCTGTTTTTT. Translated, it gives CASSPGTFFTGELFF.